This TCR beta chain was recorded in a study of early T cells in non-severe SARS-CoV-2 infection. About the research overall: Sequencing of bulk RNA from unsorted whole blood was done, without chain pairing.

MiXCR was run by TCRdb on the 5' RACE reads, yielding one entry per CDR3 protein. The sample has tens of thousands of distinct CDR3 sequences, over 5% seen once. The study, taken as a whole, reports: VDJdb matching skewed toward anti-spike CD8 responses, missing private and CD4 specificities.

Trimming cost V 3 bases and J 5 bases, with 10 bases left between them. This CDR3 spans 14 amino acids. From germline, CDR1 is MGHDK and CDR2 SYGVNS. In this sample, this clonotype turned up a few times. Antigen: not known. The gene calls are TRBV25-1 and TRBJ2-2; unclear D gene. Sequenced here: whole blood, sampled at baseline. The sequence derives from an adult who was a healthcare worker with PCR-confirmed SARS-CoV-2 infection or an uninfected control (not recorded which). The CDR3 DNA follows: TGTGCCAGCAGTGACCTGGCCTTGACCGGGGAGCTGTTTTTT. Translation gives CASSDLALTGELFF.